The 20 T cell receptor beta chains below were found in one sample sequenced in a study of T-cell memory formation after mild COVID-19. TCRdb reanalysed the 5' RACE reads using MiXCR and keeps one entry per CDR3 protein. The sample lists about 500,000 distinct CDR3 sequences; around 20% were seen once. Sequencing input: PBMCs or a T cell subset sorted from them (not recorded which). These receptors were taken from an adult woman who had mild COVID-19 (a few samples of this study predate the infection). Cell type and time point are not known.

V gene TRBV5-1 combines with J gene TRBJ1-4; TRBD1 matches 7 bases. Germline lookup yields CDR1 SGHRS and CDR2 YFSETQ. This CDR3 has 13 residues. J lost 8 bases, V lost 5 bases, and 6 bases had no gene match. As DNA, the CDR3 is TGCGCCAGCAGTTCCTGGGGACAGGAAAAACTGTTTTTT. Encoded protein: CASSSWGQEKLFF.

This clonotype has more than one count but fewer than ten. The chain couples TRBV2 to TRBJ2-7, with D maybe TRBD2 (5 bases). Trimming took off 10 bases at V and 1 base at J, with 11 bases between the two ends. Germline values: CDR1 SNHLY, CDR2 FYNNEI. This CDR3 has 12 amino acids. For the CDR3, the DNA is TGTGCCACGGGCCGGGAATCCTACGAGCAGTACTTC. The encoded protein is CATGRESYEQYF. Combining the CDR3 with reference TRBV2 and TRBJ2-7 gives the whole variable domain EPEVTQTPSHQVTQMGQEVILRCVPISNHLYFYWYRQILGQKVEFLVSFYNNEISEKSEIFDDQFSVERPDGSNFTLKIRSTKLEDSAMYFCATGRESYEQYFGPGTRLTVT.

This clonotype was counted a few times. The CDR3 coding sequence is TGTGCCAGCAGCCCCATTTTGCCAACAGGAAACTATGGCTACACCTTC. Its protein is CASSPILPTGNYGYTF. The chain links TRBV11-2 to TRBJ1-2, with D maybe TRBD1 (5 bases). V gave up 5 bases and J gave up 2 bases, with 18 bases separating them. The CDR3 runs 16 residues. Germline V gene sequence: CDR1 SGHAT, CDR2 FQNNGV.

This clonotype showed up just once. The chain links TRBV7-3 to TRBJ2-7, with TRBD2 matching 9 bases. The CDR3 has 15 residues. In germline, CDR1 is SGHTA, CDR2 FQGTGA. J was trimmed by 2 bases and V by 0 bases; bases with no gene match: 2. CDR3: CASSLTGLAPYEQYF. CDR3 DNA: TGTGCCAGCAGCTTAACGGGACTAGCCCCCTACGAGCAGTACTTC.

The sample holds a few counts of this clonotype. The chain employs TRBV9 and TRBJ2-7; 11 bases fit TRBD1. Germline lookup yields CDR1 SGDLS and CDR2 YYNGEE. After removal of 3 bases from V and 2 bases from J, the junction contained 7 bases not matched to a gene. CDR3 size: 16 residues. Here the CDR3 DNA reads TGTGCCAGCAGCGCCCGGGACAGGGGGGCAACCTACGAGCAGTACTTC. Residues: CASSARDRGATYEQYF.

This clonotype was counted only a few times. This chain uses TRBV6-6 with TRBJ2-1; no clear D. Trimming stripped 4 bases from V and 6 bases from J, with 10 bases between. This CDR3 has 13 residues. Looked up from germline, CDR1 is MNHNY and CDR2 is SVGAGI (reference sequence). The CDR3 DNA follows: TGTGCCAGCAGTTTAGCAGCAACCAATGAGCAGTTCTTC. Translated, it gives CASSLAATNEQFF.

This clonotype was seen a few times. V usage is TRBV19 and J usage is TRBJ1-1, with TRBD1 matching 7 bases. J lost 1 base, V lost 7 bases, and 9 bases had no gene match. The CDR3 has 15 amino acids. Germline loops: CDR1 LNHDA, CDR2 SQIVND (reference sequence). The CDR3 is CASILGQAGNTEAFF. The CDR3 DNA reads TGTGCCAGTATCCTTGGACAGGCGGGGAACACTGAAGCTTTCTTT.

This clonotype was seen a handful of times. The chain employs TRBV7-6 and TRBJ2-2; no clear D gene. The CDR3 is 12 amino acids. Germline assignment: CDR1 SGHVS and CDR2 FNYEAQ. V lost 5 bases and J 7 bases, leaving 8 bases between the germline ends. CDR3 residues: CASSPPGGELFF. DNA of the CDR3: TGTGCCAGCAGCCCCCCCGGCGGGGAGCTGTTTTTT.

This clonotype was seen a few times. The chain employs TRBV6-5 and TRBJ2-3; 8 bases align to TRBD1. The germline V gene has CDR1 MNHEY and CDR2 SVGAGI. There are 16 residues in the CDR3. V shed 7 bases, J shed 3 bases, and the junction held 12 bases outside the gene matches. The CDR3 sequence is CASTRTGFGLTDTQYF. DNA of the CDR3: TGTGCCAGCACCCGGACAGGGTTTGGGTTGACAGATACGCAGTATTTT.

The chain carries TRBV24-1 and TRBJ2-3; either TRBD1 or TRBD2 may fit D (5 bases each). The CDR3 is made up of 16 amino acids. Germline-derived CDR1 and CDR2 are KGHDR and SFDVKD. V gave up 4 bases and J gave up 2 bases, with 15 bases separating them. The CDR3 is CATSDSARGNTDTQYF. DNA of the CDR3: TGTGCCACCAGTGACAGCGCGAGGGGAAACACAGATACGCAGTATTTT.

The sample holds many counts of this clonotype. This chain joins TRBV7-9 and TRBJ2-1; D uncertain. The V end was cut by 5 bases, the J end by 0 bases, with 14 bases between. This CDR3 contains 16 residues. Germline assignment: CDR1 SEHNR and CDR2 FQNEAQ (reference sequence). CDR3 sequence (DNA): TGTGCCAGCAGCATCCTACGGGTCGGCTCCTACAATGAGCAGTTCTTC. Translated: CASSILRVGSYNEQFF.

The J gene is TRBJ2-7, the V gene TRBV30; 12 nucleotides line up with TRBD1. J lost 7 bases, V lost 4 bases, and 8 bases had no gene match. Germline V gene data show CDR1 as GTSNPN and CDR2 as SVGIG (reference sequence). This CDR3 contains 14 residues. CDR3 in amino acids: CAWNPGQGAREQYF. The CDR3 DNA is TGTGCCTGGAATCCGGGACAGGGGGCGCGTGAGCAGTACTTC.

This clonotype was counted a few times. The chain's CDR3 is CASSQFGGFRNYGYTF. The CDR3 nucleotides read TGCGCCAGCAGTCAGTTCGGGGGTTTCAGAAACTATGGCTACACCTTC. J is TRBJ1-2 and V is TRBV23-1; D may be TRBD1 (5 bases). TRBV23-1 is classed as an ORF, of uncertain function. The CDR3 contains 16 residues. V dropped 3 bases and J dropped 2 bases, with 16 bases sitting between them.

The chain joins TRBV20-1 to TRBJ2-3, with 9 bases matching TRBD1. Germline V gives CDR1 DFQATT, CDR2 SNEGSKA (reference sequence). CDR3 length: 16 residues. J gave up 6 bases and V 3 bases, and 13 bases lay outside the gene matches. CDR3 in amino acids: CSASPRGTGTRDTQYF. The CDR3 DNA sequence: TGCAGTGCTAGTCCAAGAGGGACAGGGACGCGGGATACGCAGTATTTT.

This chain joins TRBV6-1 and TRBJ2-5; 7 positions match TRBD2. This CDR3 spans 15 amino acids. CDR1 is MNHNS and CDR2 is SASEGT in the germline V gene. V lost 4 bases, J lost 1 base, and 6 bases stayed unmatched. The CDR3, as DNA: TGTGCCAGCAGTGGCCCGGGGGAGGGCCAAGAGACCCAGTACTTC. This codes for CASSGPGEGQETQYF.

This clonotype has a handful of counts. The chain couples TRBV27 to TRBJ1-1, with 12 bases aligning to TRBD1. The CDR3 sequence is 17 residues long. V lost 0 bases to trimming and J lost 5 bases; unmatched junction nucleotides: 7. Germline-derived CDR1 and CDR2 are MNHEY and SMNVEV (reference sequence). CDR3 sequence: CASSLSGDRGRQTEAFF. The CDR3 coding sequence is TGTGCCAGCAGTTTATCGGGGGACAGGGGGCGTCAGACTGAAGCTTTCTTT.

The V call is TRBV3-1, the J call TRBJ2-7; D is perhaps TRBD1 or TRBD2 (5 bases each). This CDR3 has 14 residues. Germline V gives CDR1 LGHDT, CDR2 YNNKEL (reference sequence). Trimming took off 1 base at V and 7 bases at J, with 14 bases between the two ends. In nucleotides, the CDR3 is TGTGCCAGCAGCCAAGCATGGGGACCGGTGGAGCAGTACTTC. Translating gives CASSQAWGPVEQYF.

The chain has TRBV28 and TRBJ2-2; D is possibly TRBD2 (5 bases). V lost 3 bases and J 5 bases, leaving 13 bases between the germline ends. The V gene's germline CDR1 is MDHEN and CDR2 SYDVKM. CDR3 length equals 15 residues. The CDR3 loop is CASSFTGSGTGELFF. The CDR3 DNA is TGTGCCAGCAGTTTTACGGGCTCGGGGACCGGGGAGCTGTTTTTT.

The genes are TRBV4-1 and TRBJ2-3; the match to TRBD2 covers 11 bases. Germline CDR1 MGHRA, CDR2 YSYEKL. J was trimmed by 2 bases and V by 7 bases; bases with no gene match: 11. This CDR3 contains 17 residues. The CDR3 sequence: CASTGRGTSGYTDTQYF. The CDR3 DNA reads TGCGCCAGCACCGGGAGGGGGACTAGCGGTTACACAGATACGCAGTATTTT.

This clonotype was detected a few times. This rearrangement joins TRBV15 to TRBJ2-1; 8 bases match TRBD2. The CDR3 contains 14 residues. The J segment lost 8 bases and the V segment lost 4 bases, leaving 7 bases of the junction unmatched. CDR1 is LNHNV, CDR2 YYDKDF, per germline (reference sequence). The CDR3 protein is CATSTRTSRHEQFF. Written as DNA, the CDR3 is TGTGCCACCAGCACTCGGACTAGCCGGCATGAGCAGTTCTTC.